The 27 T cell receptor beta chains presented below share a single source sample, sequenced in a study of blood T cell repertoires in COVID-19. Clones were sequenced by immunoSEQ multiplex PCR, and TCRdb holds only the in-frame ones, with some missing. The sample lists about 140,000 clones; 75% to 85% were seen once. The sequencing input was peripheral blood. The receptors originated from a man between 65 and 85 years old who had recovered from COVID-19.

This clone was recorded a few times. This rearrangement joins TRBV11-2 to TRBJ2-2; TRBD1 agrees at 9 bases. The CDR3 runs to 15 residues. V gave up 5 bases and J gave up 3 bases; unmatched junction bases: 4. Germline loops: CDR1 SGHAT, CDR2 FQNNGV. The CDR3 reads CASSRTGVDTGELFF. The DNA for the CDR3 is TGTGCCAGCAGCCGGACAGGGGTTGACACCGGGGAGCTGTTTTTT.

The chain recombines TRBV7-3 with TRBJ1-1; TRBD1 matches at 9 bases. Germline trimming cut 4 bases from V and 2 bases from J; bases unmatched to any gene: 5. This CDR3 has 15 amino acids. Germline values: CDR1 SGHTA, CDR2 FQGTGA. In nucleotides, the CDR3 is TGTGCCAGCAGCTGGGGACAGGGAGTAAACACTGAAGCTTTCTTT. As protein: CASSWGQGVNTEAFF.

V gene TRBV7-2 combines with J gene TRBJ2-1; D is possibly TRBD1 (5 bases). The CDR3 contains 14 residues. Germline lookup yields CDR1 SGHTA and CDR2 FQGNSA. V was clipped by 8 bases and J by 4 bases, with 15 bases between them. In DNA form, the CDR3 reads TGTGCCAGCTATCCCGGACACGGATACAATGAGCAGTTCTTC. Protein: CASYPGHGYNEQFF.

The chain links TRBV3-1 (or the pseudogene TRBV3-2) to TRBJ2-5; TRBD2 might be the D (6 bases). The CDR3 is made up of 15 amino acids. Trimming stripped 4 bases from V and 5 bases from J, with 17 bases between. Germline CDR1 is LGHDT and CDR2 is YNNKEL (reference sequence). This chain's CDR3 is CASSPSRGGGETQYF. CDR3 bases: TGTGCCAGCAGCCCCTCGAGGGGAGGTGGGGAGACCCAGTACTTC.

This chain connects TRBV19 to TRBJ1-5; 11 bases fit TRBD1. The CDR3 runs to 23 residues. Trimming took 3 bases from V and 0 from J; bases not matched to a gene: 22. Per germline, CDR1 LNHDA and CDR2 SQIVND (reference sequence). The CDR3 loop reads CASSMKVTRSGQGVEDSNQPQHF. The CDR3 DNA reads TGTGCCAGTAGTATGAAAGTTACCCGATCGGGACAGGGGGTGGAAGATAGCAATCAGCCCCAGCATTTT.

The chain links TRBV4-1 to TRBJ2-1; 10 nucleotides align to TRBD2. The CDR3 is made up of 15 amino acids. Per germline, CDR1 MGHRA and CDR2 YSYEKL. Unmatched junction bases numbered 12, after V lost 4 bases and J lost 12 bases. The CDR3 DNA sequence: TGCGCCAGCAGCCCCGGGACTAGCGCGGGGATGGGGCAGTTCTTC. It yields the protein CASSPGTSAGMGQFF.

This chain uses TRBV19 with TRBJ1-1; D is unclear. The CDR3 extends over 13 amino acids. In germline, CDR1 is LNHDA, CDR2 SQIVND (reference sequence). CDR3 sequence reads: CATKERWNTEAFF. In DNA form, the CDR3 reads TGTGCGACCAAAGAGCGTTGGAACACTGAAGCTTTCTTT.

This clone appeared a single time. The rearrangement uses TRBV2 and TRBJ2-3; D remains unclear. CDR1 and CDR2 from the germline V gene are SNHLY and FYNNEI. The CDR3 extends over 14 amino acids. Trimming removed 5 bases at V and 1 base at J, with 10 bases between. CDR3 nucleotides: TGTGCCAGCAGTTCCCCCCGGGGCACAGATACGCAGTATTTT. This encodes CASSSPRGTDTQYF.

The chain couples TRBV11-2 to TRBJ2-7, with TRBD2 identical over 10 bases. The J segment lost 1 base and the V segment lost 5 bases, leaving 5 bases of the junction unmatched. The CDR3 has 15 amino acids. Germline V CDR1 and CDR2: SGHAT, FQNNGV. CDR3 loop: CASSHGTSASYEQYF. The CDR3, as DNA: TGTGCCAGCAGCCACGGGACTAGCGCTTCCTACGAGCAGTACTTC.

The chain employs TRBV30 and TRBJ2-2; D is perhaps TRBD1 (6 bases). The CDR3 consists of 13 residues. V lost 2 bases and J 7 bases, leaving 11 bases between the germline ends. Germline V gene data show CDR1 as GTSNPN and CDR2 as SVGIG (reference sequence). As DNA, the CDR3 is TGTGCCTGGAGTACAGGGTGGGGCGGGGAGCTGTTTTTT. Its protein product is CAWSTGWGGELFF.

This chain joins TRBV4-1 and TRBJ2-7, with 7 nucleotides matching TRBD2. CDR3 size: 16 residues. V was pared by 0 bases and J by 4 bases, with 9 bases of the junction left unmatched. Germline V gene lookup returns CDR1 MGHRA and CDR2 YSYEKL. The CDR3 DNA follows: TGCGCCAGCAGCCAAGATCGGCCTAGCGGCCGTTACGAGCAGTACTTC. Amino acids: CASSQDRPSGRYEQYF.

The chain joins TRBV29-1 to TRBJ2-5, with 10 bases identical to TRBD2. The germline V gene encodes CDR1 SQVTM and CDR2 ANQGSEA. The CDR3 is 14 residues long. The V gene end was trimmed by 5 bases and the J gene end by 5 bases; junction bases not matched to a gene: 8. The CDR3 DNA follows: TGCAGCGTTATGGGACTAGCGCTTTCGGAGACCCAGTACTTC. Protein: CSVMGLALSETQYF.

About this clone itself: In the same sample, other DNA sequences code for this CDR3. In DNA form, the CDR3 reads TGCGCCAGCAGCCAAGGCAGCGGGAGGGGCCAAGAGACCCAGTACTTC. This codes for CASSQGSGRGQETQYF. The rearrangement joins TRBV4-1 to TRBJ2-5; 10 bases match TRBD2. The CDR3 has 16 amino acids. Trimming at V came to 1 base and at J to 1 base, leaving 3 bases not matched to a gene. The germline CDR1 and CDR2 sequences are MGHRA and YSYEKL.

The chain has TRBV7-2 and TRBJ2-3; 14 bases line up with TRBD2. The germline V gene has CDR1 SGHTA and CDR2 FQGNSA. Trimming took 1 base from V and 10 from J; bases not matched to a gene: 10. The CDR3 contains 17 residues. The chain's CDR3 is CASSLVEGLAGGISQYF. The CDR3 DNA follows: TGTGCCAGCAGCTTAGTAGAAGGACTAGCGGGAGGAATATCGCAGTATTTT.

The chain uses TRBV12-5 and TRBJ2-7; 8 positions match TRBD2. Trimming took 6 bases from V and 6 from J; bases not matched to a gene: 7. Germline CDR1 and CDR2: LGHNT and FRNRAP. This CDR3 contains 13 residues. The CDR3 DNA reads as TGTGCTAGTGGAATGAGCGGGAGTAGCGAGCAGTACTTC. Protein product: CASGMSGSSEQYF.

This clone has a count of ten or more. Other DNA sequences in this sample translate to the same CDR3. The chain uses TRBV2 and TRBJ1-5; D possibly corresponds to TRBD1 (6 bases). Germline CDR1 reads SNHLY; CDR2 reads FYNNEI. The CDR3 contains 14 residues. The V and J ends lost 4 bases and 4 bases respectively, with 11 bases between them. CDR3 sequence (DNA): TGTGCCAGCAGTGTCGAGAGGGGGAATCAGCCCCAGCATTTT. This sequence encodes CASSVERGNQPQHF.

The chain is built from TRBV19 and TRBJ2-7; perhaps TRBD1 as D (6 bases). Per germline, CDR1 LNHDA and CDR2 SQIVND (reference sequence). The CDR3 runs 16 residues. V was shortened by 5 bases and J by 1 base, with 18 bases between the two germline ends. CDR3 sequence reads: CASSGTGQHLSYEQYF. In DNA form, the CDR3 reads TGTGCCAGTAGTGGAACCGGACAGCACCTTTCCTACGAGCAGTACTTC. The complete variable domain, with remaining parts taken from reference TRBV19 and TRBJ2-7, reads DGGITQSPKYLFRKEGQNVTLSCEQNLNHDAMYWYRQDPGQGLRLIYYSQIVNDFQKGDIAEGYSVSREKKESFPLTVTSAQKNPTAFYLCASSGTGQHLSYEQYFGPGTRLTVT.

This clone was seen more than once but under ten times. The chain recombines TRBV5-6 with TRBJ2-7, with 9 bases lining up with TRBD1. The CDR3 runs 15 residues. Germline assignment: CDR1 SGHDT and CDR2 YYEEEE. Unmatched junction bases numbered 4, after V lost 0 bases and J lost 3 bases. In DNA, the CDR3 is TGTGCCAGCAGCTTGGCTGCGGGACAGGGCTACGAGCAGTACTTC. It yields the protein CASSLAAGQGYEQYF. Full variable domain (outside the CDR3, taken from reference TRBV5-6 and TRBJ2-7): DAGVTQSPTHLIKTRGQQVTLRCSPKSGHDTVSWYQQALGQGPQFIFQYYEEEERQRGNFPDRFSGHQFPNYSSELNVNALLLGDSALYLCASSLAAGQGYEQYFGPGTRLTVT.

The genes are TRBV10-2 and TRBJ1-2; the match to TRBD1 covers 8 bases. V lost 2 bases and J lost 6; bases outside the gene matches: 8. The CDR3 covers 15 residues. In germline, CDR1 is WSHSY, CDR2 SAAADI. In DNA form, the CDR3 reads TGCGCCAGCAGTGAGATCCAGGGGGCGCCGGATGGCTACACCTTC. Amino acid sequence: CASSEIQGAPDGYTF.

The rearrangement uses TRBV30 and TRBJ1-2; TRBD1 matches 7 bases. Germline V gene sequence: CDR1 GTSNPN, CDR2 SVGIG (reference sequence). After removal of 1 base from V and 2 bases from J, the junction contained 4 bases not matched to a gene. This CDR3 contains 14 residues. CDR3 coding DNA: TGTGCCTGGAGTGATCACAGGGGAAACTATGGCTACACCTTC. Translated: CAWSDHRGNYGYTF.

CDR3 region: CASSPNWDGSIAGELFF. Written as DNA, the CDR3 is TGTGCCAGCAGCCCGAATTGGGACGGGAGTATCGCCGGGGAGCTGTTTTTT. The rearrangement links TRBV6-2 or TRBV6-3 to TRBJ2-2; D is possibly TRBD2 (6 bases). CDR1 is MNHEY and CDR2 is SVGEGT in the germline V gene. CDR3 size: 17 residues. Trimming pared 6 bases from V and 6 bases from J, leaving 23 bases between.

J is TRBJ1-3 and V is TRBV30; tentatively, D is TRBD1 (5 bases). The ends were cut back, 4 bases at V and 7 bases at J, with 23 bases in the middle. CDR1 is GTSNPN, CDR2 SVGIG, per germline (reference sequence). The CDR3 contains 16 residues. The CDR3 nucleotides are TGTGCCTGGACCTACAGATGGGCCGACAGTCGGAACACCATATATTTT. It specifies CAWTYRWADSRNTIYF.

This sequence joins TRBV21-1 and TRBJ2-3; TRBD2, as called in the table, went unchecked against the DNA. TRBV21-1 is a pseudogene segment. This CDR3 region has 15 residues. For the CDR3, the DNA is TGTGCCAGCCGACAGACTAGCGGGAGCACAGATACGCAGTATTTT. Translating it yields CASRQTSGSTDTQYF.

The chain joins TRBV18 to TRBJ1-3; D is ambiguous. Trimming cost V 3 bases and J 2 bases, with 14 bases left between them. Germline CDR1 KGHSH, CDR2 LQKENI. The CDR3 sequence is 16 residues long. CDR3 coding DNA: TGTGCCAGCTCACCGTCCCAGGACTCTCCTGGAAACACCATATATTTT. Protein product: CASSPSQDSPGNTIYF.

This chain connects TRBV28 to TRBJ1-1, with D possibly being TRBD1 (5 bases). CDR3 length equals 14 residues. Trimming removed 6 bases from V and 0 bases from J, with 11 bases in between. The germline V gene has CDR1 MDHEN and CDR2 SYDVKM. The CDR3 nucleotides read TGTGCCAGCAGGGGGGGACTGCTGAACACTGAAGCTTTCTTT. Translated: CASRGGLLNTEAFF.

J is TRBJ2-5 and V is TRBV21-1; TRBD2, the table's D call, was not compared with the DNA. TRBV21-1 is annotated as a pseudogene. The CDR3 sequence is 18 residues long. In DNA, the CDR3 is TGTGCCAGCAGCAAAAGGCCCCTGGAGGGAGAAGTTTTTAAGACCCAGTACTTC. Amino acid sequence: CASSKRPLEGEVFKTQYF.

A single count supports this clone. The chain couples TRBV10-3 to TRBJ2-3, with 10 nucleotides matching TRBD2. The CDR3 is 14 residues long. Germline CDR1 ENHRY, CDR2 SYGVKD. After removal of 11 bases from V and 3 bases from J, the junction contained 8 bases not matched to a gene. The CDR3 sequence is CAVSGTSETDTQYF. The CDR3, as DNA: TGTGCCGTATCCGGGACTAGCGAGACAGATACGCAGTATTTT.